The next 23 T cell receptor beta chains were all read from a single sample in a study of PD-1 blockade in classical Hodgkin lymphoma. All trial patients relapsed after autologous stem cell transplantation. Here immunoSEQ multiplex PCR was the method, and the copy in TCRdb shows in-frame clones only, minus some. The table records about 97,000 clones, roughly 84% of them present only once. The input for sequencing was peripheral blood mononuclear cells (PBMCs), taken at baseline. These receptors all come from a human donor with classical Hodgkin lymphoma.

In DNA form, the CDR3 reads TGTGCCTGGGGCCGCTGGACAGGGGATGCTAATGAGCAGTTCTTC. The encoded protein is CAWGRWTGDANEQFF. This chain connects TRBV30 to TRBJ2-1, with 9 bases matching TRBD1. J lost 7 bases, V lost 5 bases, and 12 bases had no gene match. Germline-derived CDR1 and CDR2 are GTSNPN and SVGIG (reference sequence). The CDR3 runs 15 residues.

The genes are TRBV9 and TRBJ2-7; D possibly corresponds to TRBD2 (6 bases). Germline values: CDR1 SGDLS, CDR2 YYNGEE. V lost 0 bases and J lost 4, with 14 bases in between. The CDR3 totals 15 residues. CDR3 amino acids: CASSVDPEGRYEQYF. CDR3 bases: TGTGCCAGCAGCGTAGATCCGGAGGGGCGATACGAGCAGTACTTC.

V gene TRBV5-4 combines with J gene TRBJ2-6; either TRBD1 or TRBD2 may supply D (5 bases each). There are 17 residues in the CDR3. Germline values: CDR1 SGHNT, CDR2 YYREEE (reference sequence). Trimming pared 0 bases from V and 0 bases from J, leaving 10 bases between. The CDR3 coding sequence is TGTGCCAGCAGCTTGGGGGGGTCACTCTCTGGGGCCAACGTCCTGACTTTC. Protein product: CASSLGGSLSGANVLTF.

This clone turned up a few times. V and J are TRBV2 and TRBJ2-1; 10 bases are a match to TRBD2. This CDR3 spans 19 amino acids. V was clipped by 6 bases and J by 0 bases; unmatched bases: 14. CDR1 and CDR2 (germline): SNHLY, FYNNEI. CDR3 protein: CASRILAGSSLSSYNEQFF. CDR3 DNA: TGTGCCAGCAGGATACTAGCGGGGAGTAGTCTGAGCTCCTACAATGAGCAGTTCTTC.

This clone was counted only a few times. The chain has TRBV10-3 and TRBJ2-1; 7 positions match TRBD1. The CDR3 has 15 amino acids. The J segment lost 0 bases and the V segment lost 5 bases, leaving 4 bases of the junction unmatched. CDR1 and CDR2 (germline): ENHRY, SYGVKD. Here the CDR3 DNA reads TGTGCCATCAGTTACGACAGGGTCTCCTACAATGAGCAGTTCTTC. Amino acids: CAISYDRVSYNEQFF.

In DNA, the CDR3 is TGTGCCAGCTCCCGTGGTAAGGGACGGAGTGACACTGAAGCTTTCTTT. This gives the protein CASSRGKGRSDTEAFF. The chain recombines TRBV18 with TRBJ1-1, with TRBD1 as a possible D gene (5 bases). Germline assignment: CDR1 KGHSH and CDR2 LQKENI. CDR3 length equals 16 residues. The V gene lost 6 bases and the J gene lost 3 bases, with 20 bases spanning the gap.

This chain uses TRBV7-9 with TRBJ1-2; D unresolved. Germline values: CDR1 SEHNR, CDR2 FQNEAQ (reference sequence). The CDR3 covers 13 residues. Trimming took off 3 bases at V and 8 bases at J, with 13 bases between the two ends. The CDR3 spells CASSFGPTGGYTF. The DNA for the CDR3 is TGTGCCAGCAGCTTTGGGCCCACTGGGGGCTACACCTTC. Supplemented by reference TRBV7-9 and TRBJ1-2, the full variable domain reads DTGVSQNPRHKITKRGQNVTFRCDPISEHNRLYWYRQTLGQGPEFLTYFQNEAQLEKSRLLSDRFSAERPKGSFSTLEIQRTEQGDSAMYLCASSFGPTGGYTFGSGTRLTVV.

The chain has TRBV6-5 and TRBJ2-7; a weak D match, TRBD1 (6 bases). V gave up 2 bases and J gave up 3 bases, with 14 bases separating them. The CDR3 totals 15 residues. CDR1 and CDR2 (germline): MNHEY, SVGAGI. The CDR3 DNA follows: TGTGCCAGCAGTTACCAGACAGGCACCCGCTACGAGCAGTACTTC. This codes for CASSYQTGTRYEQYF.

This chain connects TRBV5-5 to TRBJ1-1, with D possibly being TRBD1 (6 bases). The CDR3 runs 15 residues. V was cut by 2 bases and J by 4 bases, with 15 bases left in between. Germline CDR1 and CDR2: SGHKS and YYEKEE (reference sequence). DNA of the CDR3: TGTGCCAGCAGCTTTCAGGAGGGGGGGAGCACTGAAGCTTTCTTT. Protein sequence: CASSFQEGGSTEAFF. The complete variable domain, with remaining parts taken from reference TRBV5-5 and TRBJ1-1, reads DAGVTQSPTHLIKTRGQQVTLRCSPISGHKSVSWYQQVLGQGPQFIFQYYEKEERGRGNFPDRFSARQFPNYSSELNVNALLLGDSALYLCASSFQEGGSTEAFFGQGTRLTVV.

The chain carries TRBV10-3 and TRBJ2-3, with D uncertain. CDR3 length equals 11 residues. With 7 bases removed from V and 5 bases from J, the gap between germline ends came to 7 bases. Germline values: CDR1 ENHRY, CDR2 SYGVKD. The CDR3 is CAITVGDTQYF. DNA of the CDR3: TGTGCCATCACGGTGGGAGATACGCAGTATTTT.

This clone was observed many times. The genes are TRBV28 and TRBJ2-7; D is perhaps TRBD2 (6 bases). V lost 7 bases to trimming and J lost 6 bases, with 19 bases between them. This CDR3 has 14 residues. Germline CDR1 is MDHEN and CDR2 is SYDVKM. Here the CDR3 reads CASTINQGLGEQYF. The CDR3 nucleotides are TGTGCCAGCACTATTAACCAGGGACTGGGCGAGCAGTACTTC.

Comment on this clone: Distinct nucleotide sequences in the sample also encode this CDR3. The chain combines TRBV5-6 with TRBJ2-1; 7 bases match TRBD1. Germline trimming cut 1 base from V and 6 bases from J; bases unmatched to any gene: 7. The germline V gene has CDR1 SGHDT and CDR2 YYEEEE. The CDR3 is 15 amino acids. CDR3: CASSLRGGNGNEQFF. The CDR3 nucleotides are TGTGCCAGCAGCTTGCGAGGGGGCAACGGCAATGAGCAGTTCTTC.

The CDR3 region is CASSEQGSGNTIYF. The CDR3 nucleotides are TGTGCCAGCAGTGAGCAGGGATCTGGAAACACCATATATTTT. The chain employs TRBV2 and TRBJ1-3; D perhaps matches TRBD1 (5 bases). CDR1 is SNHLY, CDR2 FYNNEI, per germline. V was shortened by 3 bases and J by 1 base, with 7 bases between the two germline ends. CDR3 length: 14 residues.

The CDR3 sequence is CASILGRGGTEAFF. CDR3 in DNA: TGTGCCAGTATTCTCGGACGCGGAGGGACTGAAGCTTTCTTT. The rearrangement uses TRBV19 and TRBJ1-1; D gene unclear. Trimming left V 7 bases short and J 5 bases short, with 17 bases between. CDR3 length: 14 amino acids. From germline, CDR1 is LNHDA and CDR2 SQIVND (reference sequence).

This clone was seen a few times. DNA of the CDR3: TGTGCCAGCAGTTCCCCCGTTATGCCGAGCCCCTCCTACGAGCAGTACTTC. Its translation: CASSSPVMPSPSYEQYF. This sequence joins TRBV28 and TRBJ2-7; D ambiguous. This CDR3 is 17 amino acids long. The germline V and J ends were trimmed by 4 bases and 0 bases, with 19 bases remaining between them. CDR1 and CDR2 (germline): MDHEN, SYDVKM.

This clone appeared a single time. The V gene is TRBV29-1, the J gene TRBJ1-1, with a weak D call TRBD1 (6 bases). V was pared by 6 bases and J by 1 base, with 15 bases between. The germline V gene has CDR1 SQVTM and CDR2 ANQGSEA. The CDR3 is made up of 14 amino acids. CDR3 bases: TGCAGCGTGGTGGGGGGCAGAACGAACACTGAAGCTTTCTTT. This translates into CSVVGGRTNTEAFF.

This chain uses TRBV7-9 with TRBJ2-7; 10 bases agree with TRBD1. V gave up 8 bases and J gave up 3 bases; unmatched junction bases: 7. Germline assignment: CDR1 SEHNR and CDR2 FQNEAQ (reference sequence). The CDR3 consists of 14 residues. CDR3 sequence: CASARDRGSYEQYF. The CDR3 bases are TGTGCCAGCGCAAGGGACAGGGGTAGCTACGAGCAGTACTTC.

This clone was seen more than once but under ten times. The chain couples TRBV11-2 to TRBJ2-1; 10 positions match TRBD2. V lost 0 bases and J lost 13; bases outside the gene matches: 15. Germline loops: CDR1 SGHAT, CDR2 FQNNGV. The CDR3 is 17 residues long. The CDR3 sequence is CASSLDGGGLAGVNQFF. CDR3 DNA sequence: TGTGCCAGCAGCTTAGATGGGGGAGGTCTAGCGGGGGTAAATCAGTTCTTC. The full variable domain, with the rest looked up from reference TRBV11-2 and TRBJ2-1, is EAGVAQSPRYKIIEKRQSVAFWCNPISGHATLYWYQQILGQGPKLLIQFQNNGVVDDSQLPKDRFSAERLKGVDSTLKIQPAKLEDSAVYLCASSLDGGGLAGVNQFFGPGTRLTVL.

The chain has TRBV7-9 and TRBJ2-5; 10 bases line up with TRBD1. The DNA end is a closer match to TRBJ2-7, so the J assignment may be wrong. The CDR3 extends over 14 amino acids. Germline-derived CDR1 and CDR2 are SEHNR and FQNEAQ (reference sequence). In nucleotides, the CDR3 is TGTGCCAGCAGCTCACGGACAGGGGGCTACGAGCAGTACTTC. Translation gives CASSSRTGGYEQYF.

The J gene is TRBJ2-1, the V gene TRBV19, with D tentatively TRBD2 (6 bases). The CDR3 runs to 10 residues. The ends were cut back, 6 bases at V and 10 bases at J, with 7 bases in the middle. Per the germline V gene, CDR1 is LNHDA and CDR2 is SQIVND (reference sequence). CDR3: CASRGREQFF. As DNA, the CDR3 is TGTGCCAGTAGGGGGAGGGAGCAGTTCTTC.

The chain is built from TRBV5-4 and TRBJ2-3; 8 bases are shared with TRBD2. This CDR3 has 14 amino acids. V was clipped by 1 base and J by 5 bases; unmatched bases: 3. Germline loops: CDR1 SGHNT, CDR2 YYREEE (reference sequence). CDR3: CASSLISGVDTQYF. CDR3 bases: TGTGCCAGCAGCTTGATTAGCGGGGTAGATACGCAGTATTTT.

This sequence joins TRBV14 and TRBJ2-1; 9 nucleotides match TRBD1. The V segment lost 4 bases and the J segment 4 bases; nucleotides outside the gene matches: 8. CDR1 is SGHDN and CDR2 is FVKESK in the germline V gene. CDR3 length equals 16 residues. The CDR3 DNA is TGTGCCAGCAGCCTCAGCCCCGGGACAGGGTACAATGAGCAGTTCTTC. It is translated as CASSLSPGTGYNEQFF.

This chain links TRBV6-1 with TRBJ2-3, with D perhaps matching TRBD1 or TRBD2 (7 bases each). Germline values: CDR1 MNHNS, CDR2 SASEGT. V lost 8 bases to trimming and J lost 11 bases, with 20 bases between them. CDR3 length: 13 amino acids. The DNA of the CDR3 is TGTGCCAGCCGGGACAGCGGGGACTATAGGCAGTATTTT. Its translation: CASRDSGDYRQYF.